Each of the 30 T cell receptor beta chains below was sequenced from the same sample in a study of blood T cell repertoires in COVID-19. TCRdb keeps only in-frame clones here, not all; method: immunoSEQ multiplex PCR. The sample includes more than 250,000 clones, 75% to 90% of them seen just once. The sequenced sample consisted of PBMCs or T cells enriched from blood (not recorded which). All receptors derive from a man aged 25 to 40 who had recovered from COVID-19.

The chain joins TRBV19 to TRBJ1-2; D might be TRBD1 (5 bases). V shed 1 base and J shed 10 bases, with 10 bases lying between them. CDR1 and CDR2 (germline): LNHDA, SQIVND (reference sequence). The CDR3 extends over 12 amino acids. In DNA form, the CDR3 reads TGTGCCAGTAGTATAGGAAAGGGGTACTACACCTTC. Its translation is CASSIGKGYYTF.

This sequence joins TRBV5-1 and TRBJ2-2, with D perhaps TRBD2 (5 bases). Trimming stripped 0 bases from V and 6 bases from J, with 6 bases between. Germline V gene sequence: CDR1 SGHRS, CDR2 YFSETQ. This CDR3 region has 13 residues. CDR3 amino acids: CASSLVEAGELFF. The CDR3, as DNA: TGCGCCAGCAGCTTGGTGGAGGCCGGGGAGCTGTTTTTT.

With respect to this clone: One junction end does not reproduce the germline sequence, and a read error may be involved. The chain employs TRBV6-1 and TRBJ1-1; 10 bases are shared with TRBD1. Germline-derived CDR1 and CDR2 are MNHNS and SASEGT. The CDR3 spans 16 residues. CDR3 region: CASREGGQGFNTEAFF. As DNA, the CDR3 is TGTGCCAGCAGGGAAGGGGGACAGGGGTTTAACACTGAAGCTTTCTTT.

The rearrangement joins TRBV10-3 to TRBJ1-5; no clear D gene. Trimming shortened V by 2 bases and J by 2 bases, and 10 bases separated the two germline ends. Germline lookup yields CDR1 ENHRY and CDR2 SYGVKD. CDR3 length: 15 amino acids. The CDR3 sequence: CAISETPPGNQPQHF. The CDR3 DNA follows: TGTGCCATCAGTGAGACTCCACCTGGCAATCAGCCCCAGCATTTT.

The rearrangement links TRBV6-4 to TRBJ1-4; possibly TRBD1 for D (5 bases). The CDR3 covers 14 residues. CDR1 and CDR2 from the germline V gene are MRHNA and SNTAGT. V dropped 6 bases and J dropped 6 bases, with 14 bases sitting between them. CDR3 sequence (DNA): TGTGCCAGCAGCGAACAGGTCGGCGATGAAAAACTGTTTTTT. Its protein product is CASSEQVGDEKLFF.

The chain combines TRBV9 with TRBJ1-3, with TRBD1 identical over 9 bases. The CDR3 totals 20 residues. The V gene's germline CDR1 is SGDLS and CDR2 YYNGEE. V trimming: 3 bases; J trimming: 0 bases; junction bases outside the gene matches: 16. The CDR3 reads CASSANTGTGKNFSGNTIYF. DNA of the CDR3: TGTGCCAGCAGCGCAAACACCGGGACAGGGAAAAATTTCTCTGGAAACACCATATATTTT.

The V gene is TRBV7-6, the J gene TRBJ1-2; D perhaps matches TRBD1 (6 bases). V was trimmed by 1 base and J by 6 bases, leaving 15 bases between them. The CDR3 consists of 15 residues. Germline lookup yields CDR1 SGHVS and CDR2 FNYEAQ. CDR3 sequence: CASSLDADRTNGYTF. CDR3 nucleotides: TGTGCCAGCAGCTTAGATGCAGACAGGACGAATGGCTACACCTTC. Filled out from reference TRBV7-6 and TRBJ1-2, the complete variable domain reads GAGVSQSPRYKVTKRGQDVALRCDPISGHVSLYWYRQALGQGPEFLTYFNYEAQQDKSGLPNDRFSAERPEGSISTLTIQRTEQRDSAMYRCASSLDADRTNGYTFGSGTRLTVV.

This chain links TRBV11-3 with TRBJ1-5, with D perhaps matching TRBD1 (5 bases). V was cut by 4 bases and J by 1 base, with 14 bases left in between. This CDR3 comprises 16 residues. Germline assignment: CDR1 SGHNT and CDR2 YENEEA. Here the CDR3 DNA reads TGTGCCAGCAGCTCTGGGGACTTTTTAAGCAATCAGCCCCAGCATTTT. It yields the protein CASSSGDFLSNQPQHF.

J is TRBJ1-3 and V is TRBV4-3; 7 positions match TRBD1. This CDR3 is built from 15 residues. Trimming took 3 bases from V and 2 from J; bases not matched to a gene: 4. Germline CDR1 LGHNA, CDR2 YSLEER. CDR3 protein: CASSHDREAGNTIYF. The CDR3 DNA reads as TGCGCCAGCAGCCATGACAGGGAGGCTGGAAACACCATATATTTT.

This clone was seen a handful of times. The chain is built from TRBV9 and TRBJ2-7; no clear D. Germline CDR1 SGDLS, CDR2 YYNGEE. This CDR3 spans 13 amino acids. The V end lost 0 bases, the J end lost 3 bases, and 7 bases lay between the germline ends. In nucleotides, the CDR3 is TGTGCCAGCAGCGTAGTACTGCGCTACGAGCAGTACTTC. This encodes CASSVVLRYEQYF.

The chain is built from TRBV9 and TRBJ2-7; D is uncertain. The germline V gene has CDR1 SGDLS and CDR2 YYNGEE. The CDR3 spans 13 residues. V was pared by 0 bases and J by 2 bases, with 6 bases between. The CDR3 here is CASSVDGAYEQYF. The CDR3 DNA sequence: TGTGCCAGCAGCGTAGACGGAGCCTACGAGCAGTACTTC.

This chain links TRBV7-9 with TRBJ1-1; possibly TRBD1 for D (6 bases). The V gene lost 9 bases and the J gene lost 1 base, with 21 bases spanning the gap. CDR1 and CDR2 from the germline V gene are SEHNR and FQNEAQ (reference sequence). The CDR3 loop spans 16 amino acids. Here the CDR3 reads CASMLRGRVQNTEAFF. CDR3 nucleotides: TGTGCCAGTATGCTGAGGGGGAGGGTGCAGAACACTGAAGCTTTCTTT.

The chain carries TRBV4-1 and TRBJ2-5, with D possibly being TRBD1 (7 bases). CDR3 size: 14 residues. The V gene lost 4 bases and the J gene lost 2 bases, with 11 bases spanning the gap. Germline V lookup: CDR1 MGHRA, CDR2 YSYEKL. The CDR3 region has the DNA TGCGCCAGCAGCCCAGCAGGGGGGCAAGAGACCCAGTACTTC. Its translation is CASSPAGGQETQYF.

The chain uses TRBV29-1 and TRBJ2-7; weak D call: TRBD1 (5 bases). The CDR3 length is 13 residues. Germline V gives CDR1 SQVTM, CDR2 ANQGSEA. V shed 3 bases and J shed 2 bases, with 11 bases lying between them. CDR3 DNA sequence: TGCAGCGTTGAGAAGACAGAAACCTACGAGCAGTACTTC. Translation gives CSVEKTETYEQYF.

V is TRBV7-9 and J is TRBJ1-3; 9 positions agree with TRBD1. The trim removed 0 bases at V and 0 bases at J, leaving 6 bases unmatched. The CDR3 length is 18 residues. Per germline, CDR1 SEHNR and CDR2 FQNEAQ (reference sequence). This CDR3 is CASSLAGGTGPSGNTIYF. The DNA for the CDR3 is TGTGCCAGCAGCTTAGCGGGGGGGACAGGGCCCTCTGGAAACACCATATATTTT.

This chain joins TRBV6-5 and TRBJ2-5; tentative D call: TRBD1 (6 bases). The V gene lost 6 bases and the J gene lost 4 bases, with 15 bases spanning the gap. The CDR3 has 14 amino acids. Germline-derived CDR1 and CDR2 are MNHEY and SVGAGI. Here the CDR3 reads CASRKDSPAETQYF. CDR3 nucleotide sequence: TGTGCCAGCAGAAAGGACAGCCCAGCAGAGACCCAGTACTTC.

The rearrangement joins TRBV7-9 to TRBJ2-2; 7 positions agree with TRBD1. The V segment lost 3 bases and the J segment 6 bases; nucleotides outside the gene matches: 4. CDR1 SEHNR and CDR2 FQNEAQ come from the germline V gene (reference sequence). CDR3 length: 14 amino acids. This chain's CDR3 is CASSLTGRPGELFF. The DNA for the CDR3 is TGTGCCAGCAGCTTGACAGGGCGTCCCGGGGAGCTGTTTTTT.

The CDR3 loop reads CSVRDSSYNEQFF. The CDR3 nucleotides read TGCAGCGTTAGGGACAGCTCCTACAATGAGCAGTTCTTC. The V and J genes are TRBV29-1 and TRBJ2-1; 7 bases map to TRBD1. V shed 5 bases, J shed 0 bases, and the junction held 1 base outside the gene matches. The CDR3 is 13 amino acids. Looked up from germline, CDR1 is SQVTM and CDR2 is ANQGSEA.

The V and J genes are TRBV7-3 and TRBJ1-1; D is perhaps TRBD1 (6 bases). V lost 5 bases, J lost 4 bases, and 14 bases lay in between. Per the germline V gene, CDR1 is SGHTA and CDR2 is FQGTGA. The CDR3 has 14 residues. The CDR3 sequence is CASSPKQGTTEAFF. The CDR3 bases are TGTGCCAGCAGCCCAAAACAGGGCACCACTGAAGCTTTCTTT. The variable domain in full, with the rest retrieved from reference TRBV7-3 and TRBJ1-1, is GAGVSQTPSNKVTEKGKYVELRCDPISGHTALYWYRQSLGQGPEFLIYFQGTGAADDSGLPNDRFFAVRPEGSVSTLKIQRTERGDSAVYLCASSPKQGTTEAFFGQGTRLTVV.

The rearrangement links TRBV4-2 to TRBJ2-6, with D maybe TRBD1 (5 bases). The germline V gene encodes CDR1 LGHNA and CDR2 YNFKEQ. The CDR3 contains 16 residues. V lost 5 bases and J lost 0, with 11 bases in between. The CDR3 DNA follows: TGTGCCAGCAGCTATACAGGTGACTCTGGGGCCAACGTCCTGACTTTC. It is translated as CASSYTGDSGANVLTF.

This clone has more than one count but fewer than ten. CDR3 nucleotide sequence: TGTGCCAGCAGTGAAGCAGCAGGTGGGGCTGGCTACACCTTC. Amino acids: CASSEAAGGAGYTF. The rearrangement uses TRBV6-1 and TRBJ1-2; the D gene is possibly TRBD1 (5 bases). V lost 0 bases and J lost 7, with 12 bases in between. CDR1 and CDR2 (germline): MNHNS, SASEGT. The CDR3 has 14 amino acids.

J is TRBJ2-5 and V is TRBV4-3, with TRBD2 identical over 10 bases. Germline V gene data show CDR1 as LGHNA and CDR2 as YSLEER. Trimming took 1 base from V and 1 from J; bases not matched to a gene: 0. The CDR3 runs to 15 residues. The DNA for the CDR3 is TGCGCCAGCAGCCAAGTAGCGGGGGGCCAAGAGACCCAGTACTTC. This encodes CASSQVAGGQETQYF.

The rearrangement links TRBV7-8 to TRBJ2-5; 13 bases are shared with TRBD2. CDR3 size: 16 residues. Trimming removed 5 bases from V and 1 base from J; junction bases left unmatched: 4. Germline V CDR1 and CDR2: SGHVS, FQNEAQ. The CDR3 DNA is TGTGCCAGCAGCCTCGGACTAGCGGGGGTCCAAGAGACCCAGTACTTC. Translating gives CASSLGLAGVQETQYF.

This clone has a handful of counts. Other nucleotide sequences in the sample specify the same CDR3. This sequence joins TRBV19 and TRBJ1-3; D is perhaps TRBD1 (6 bases). V was trimmed by 7 bases and J by 0 bases, leaving 10 bases between them. The CDR3 loop spans 14 amino acids. Germline CDR1 reads LNHDA; CDR2 reads SQIVND (reference sequence). CDR3 coding DNA: TGTGCCAGTACCAGAGGGGGCTCTGGAAACACCATATATTTT. Translated, it gives CASTRGGSGNTIYF.

The chain carries TRBV7-2 and TRBJ2-5; TRBD1 agrees at 9 bases. This CDR3 is 14 amino acids long. CDR1 SGHTA and CDR2 FQGNSA come from the germline V gene. V was clipped by 8 bases and J by 7 bases; unmatched bases: 11. The DNA for the CDR3 is TGTGCCAGCGCTCCCGGGACAGGGTTCGGGACCCAGTACTTC. As protein: CASAPGTGFGTQYF. The full variable domain, in which reference TRBV7-2 and TRBJ2-5 provide the parts outside the CDR3, is GAGVSQSPSNKVTEKGKDVELRCDPISGHTALYWYRQSLGQGLEFLIYFQGNSAPDKSGLPSDRFSAERTGGSVSTLTIQRTQQEDSAVYLCASAPGTGFGTQYFGPGTRLLVL.

The chain combines TRBV5-4 with TRBJ1-2, with TRBD1 matching 10 bases. The length of the CDR3 is 15 residues. The V and J ends lost 5 bases and 6 bases, in that order; junction bases with no gene match: 10. Germline CDR1 is SGHNT and CDR2 is YYREEE (reference sequence). The CDR3 DNA follows: TGTGCCAGCAGTTTAAGTCGGACAGGGGGGCATGGCTACACCTTC. It codes for CASSLSRTGGHGYTF. Full variable domain (rest looked up from reference TRBV5-4 and TRBJ1-2): ETGVTQSPTHLIKTRGQQVTLRCSSQSGHNTVSWYQQALGQGPQFIFQYYREEENGRGNFPPRFSGLQFPNYSSELNVNALELDDSALYLCASSLSRTGGHGYTFGSGTRLTVV.

V usage is TRBV5-1 and J usage is TRBJ2-7; D might be TRBD1 (6 bases). Germline-derived CDR1 and CDR2 are SGHRS and YFSETQ. CDR3 length: 15 residues. V was cut by 4 bases and J by 0 bases, with 14 bases left in between. CDR3: CASSNGQTSSYEQYF. DNA of the CDR3: TGCGCCAGCAGCAACGGACAGACGAGCTCCTACGAGCAGTACTTC.

This clone was counted a few times. The V gene is TRBV4-1, the J gene TRBJ2-1, with D tentatively TRBD2 (7 bases). Looked up from germline, CDR1 is MGHRA and CDR2 is YSYEKL. Trimming removed 0 bases from V and 4 bases from J, with 16 bases in between. CDR3 size: 17 residues. CDR3: CASSQDRGGGPYNEQFF. The DNA of the CDR3 is TGCGCCAGCAGCCAAGATCGAGGCGGGGGCCCTTACAATGAGCAGTTCTTC.

This clone came up a few times. The chain uses TRBV11-2 and TRBJ2-7; D remains ambiguous. The CDR3 runs 14 residues. CDR1 and CDR2 (germline): SGHAT, FQNNGV. V lost 9 bases to trimming and J lost 2 bases, with 17 bases between them. CDR3 nucleotides: TGTGCCAGTCGTAATTTCTTCCGGGCCTACGAGCAGTACTTC. It translates to CASRNFFRAYEQYF.

V gene TRBV10-3 combines with J gene TRBJ1-2, with TRBD1 as a possible D gene (6 bases). In germline, CDR1 is ENHRY, CDR2 SYGVKD. This CDR3 spans 14 amino acids. Deletions cut 10 bases from V and 2 bases from J, with 17 bases between. The CDR3 DNA follows: TGTGCCACCGCCTTACAGGGTGCGAACTATGGCTACACCTTC. It yields the protein CATALQGANYGYTF.